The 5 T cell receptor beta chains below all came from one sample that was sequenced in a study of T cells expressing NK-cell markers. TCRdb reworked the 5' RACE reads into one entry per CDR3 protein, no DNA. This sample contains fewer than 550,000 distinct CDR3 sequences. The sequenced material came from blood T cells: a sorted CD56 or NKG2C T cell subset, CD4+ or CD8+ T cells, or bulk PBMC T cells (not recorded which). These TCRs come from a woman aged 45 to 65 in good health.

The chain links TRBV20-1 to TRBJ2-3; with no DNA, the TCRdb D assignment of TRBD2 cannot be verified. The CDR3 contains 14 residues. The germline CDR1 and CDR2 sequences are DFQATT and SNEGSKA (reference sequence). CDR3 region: CSAGLAGGLGTQYF.

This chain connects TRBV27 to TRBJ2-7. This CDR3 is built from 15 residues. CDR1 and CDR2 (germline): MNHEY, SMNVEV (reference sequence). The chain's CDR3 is CASRSVGYRSYEQYF.

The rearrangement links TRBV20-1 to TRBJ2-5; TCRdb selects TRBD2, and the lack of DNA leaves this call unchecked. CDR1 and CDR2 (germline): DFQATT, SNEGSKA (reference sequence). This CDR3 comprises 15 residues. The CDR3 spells CSAFHSAGNQETQYF.

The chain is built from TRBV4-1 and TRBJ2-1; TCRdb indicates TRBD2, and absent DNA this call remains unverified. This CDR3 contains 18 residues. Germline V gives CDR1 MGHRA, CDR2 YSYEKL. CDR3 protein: CASSPVALAGTFYNEQFF.

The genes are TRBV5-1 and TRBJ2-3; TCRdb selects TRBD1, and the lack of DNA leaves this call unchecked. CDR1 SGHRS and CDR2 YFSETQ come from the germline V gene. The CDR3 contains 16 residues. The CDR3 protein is CASSLGRSGTGDTQYF.